These 12 T cell receptor beta chains share one sample of origin, sequenced in a study of T cell repertoires in cytomegalovirus infection. TCRdb reprocessed the reads with MiXCR, giving one entry per CDR3 protein. The table lists 250,000 to 300,000 distinct CDR3 sequences, roughly 25% of them singletons, with about 15% in the top ten. Sequenced input: PBMCs. The origin of the receptors is a human donor in good health (CMV status not recorded). Some clones in this sample may be carry-over from other donors' samples.

The sample holds a few counts of this clonotype. This chain uses TRBV6-6 with TRBJ2-5; 8 bases line up with TRBD2. The V and J ends lost 6 bases and 5 bases, in that order; junction bases with no gene match: 8. The CDR3 has 14 residues. Germline lookup yields CDR1 MNHNY and CDR2 SVGAGI (reference sequence). The CDR3 DNA follows: TGTGCCAGCAGCGTATCGACTAGCGTGGAGACCCAGTACTTC. It specifies CASSVSTSVETQYF.

The CDR3 bases are TGTGCCAGCAGTTACTCTCGCGGGGGGGCCCGGGAGACCCAGTACTTC. This translates into CASSYSRGGARETQYF. V gene TRBV6-2 or TRBV6-3 combines with J gene TRBJ2-5; 9 nucleotides match TRBD2. V shed 0 bases and J 5 bases; nucleotides not matched to a gene: 7. Germline CDR1 reads MNHEY; CDR2 reads SVGEGT. The CDR3 consists of 16 residues.

The chain recombines TRBV7-3 with TRBJ2-3; a weak D match, TRBD2 (6 bases). The germline CDR1 and CDR2 sequences are SGHTA and FQGTGA. With 2 bases removed from V and 5 bases from J, the gap between germline ends came to 14 bases. The CDR3 length is 15 residues. CDR3 nucleotide sequence: TGTGCCAGCAGCTTATTTGGCGGGACTGGAGATACGCAGTATTTT. It translates to CASSLFGGTGDTQYF.

This chain connects TRBV30 to TRBJ1-2, with D tentatively TRBD1 (6 bases). V lost 2 bases, J lost 6 bases, and 16 bases lay in between. CDR1 GTSNPN and CDR2 SVGIG come from the germline V gene (reference sequence). The CDR3 has 14 amino acids. The CDR3: CAWSPNYREHGYTF. The CDR3 nucleotides read TGTGCCTGGAGTCCGAACTACAGGGAGCATGGCTACACCTTC.

This clonotype was picked up a small number of times. The CDR3 bases are TGTGCCAGCAGTGAAGCCCCGACAGGGGGTCATACTGAAGCTTTCTTT. This translates into CASSEAPTGGHTEAFF. This chain links TRBV25-1 with TRBJ1-1; 9 bases are shared with TRBD1. The junction had 9 bases not matched to a gene; V was cut back by 2 bases and J by 5 bases. CDR3 length equals 16 residues. In germline, CDR1 is MGHDK, CDR2 SYGVNS.

By sample share, this clonotype is large. The chain combines TRBV20-1 with TRBJ1-5; 8 bases map to TRBD1. The V gene's germline CDR1 is DFQATT and CDR2 SNEGSKA (reference sequence). This CDR3 is built from 20 residues. The V gene end was trimmed by 1 base and the J gene end by 0 bases; junction bases not matched to a gene: 17. CDR3 nucleotides: TGCAGTGCTAGAGGCGCGGACAGGGACAGCGATTTTTATAGCAATCAGCCCCAGCATTTT. Protein: CSARGADRDSDFYSNQPQHF.

The rearrangement links TRBV7-9 to TRBJ2-1, with TRBD2 matching over 7 bases. Germline V gene lookup returns CDR1 SEHNR and CDR2 FQNEAQ (reference sequence). The CDR3 extends over 17 amino acids. Losses at the gene ends were 0 bases for V and 0 bases for J; bases not matched to a gene: 5. CDR3 DNA: TGTGCCAGCAGCTTAGCTAGCGGGTGGAGCTCCTACAATGAGCAGTTCTTC. The encoded protein is CASSLASGWSSYNEQFF.

This clonotype was counted many times. This sequence joins TRBV28 and TRBJ1-2; D possibly corresponds to TRBD1 (5 bases). The CDR3 has 13 residues. Trimming took 3 bases from V and 2 from J, leaving 7 bases between them. Germline loops: CDR1 MDHEN, CDR2 SYDVKM. CDR3 region: CASSLHRNYGYTF. The CDR3 region has the DNA TGTGCCAGCAGTTTGCACAGGAACTATGGCTACACCTTC.

This clonotype was detected only once. This rearrangement joins TRBV11-2 to TRBJ1-4; 7 bases align to TRBD1. The germline V gene encodes CDR1 SGHAT and CDR2 FQNNGV. The CDR3 consists of 18 residues. V trimming: 5 bases; J trimming: 8 bases; junction bases outside the gene matches: 20. The CDR3 region is CASSPEEGAAPLREKLFF. The CDR3 bases are TGTGCCAGCAGCCCCGAGGAGGGGGCCGCGCCCCTAAGGGAAAAACTGTTTTTT.

The sample holds a few counts of this clonotype. Relative to the germline gene, one junction end is altered; a read error may explain this. V is TRBV12-3 or TRBV12-4 and J is TRBJ2-3; TRBD1 matches at 8 bases. The CDR3 extends over 11 amino acids. The chain's CDR3 is CASSLGWGQAF. The DNA for the CDR3 is TGTGCCAGCAGTTTAGGGTGGGGACAGGCCTTT.

CDR3 nucleotide sequence: TGTGCCACCAGCAGGGACACAATGCTAGCTCGGGGGTATTTT. This gives the protein CATSRDTMLARGYF. The chain joins TRBV15 to TRBJ2-3; the D gene could be TRBD1 or TRBD2 (5 bases each). Germline V gene sequence: CDR1 LNHNV, CDR2 YYDKDF (reference sequence). The CDR3 loop spans 14 amino acids. Trimming took 3 bases from V and 14 from J, leaving 21 bases between them.

The sample holds many counts of this clonotype. The chain is built from TRBV7-2 and TRBJ2-6; 12 nucleotides align to TRBD1. There are 20 residues in the CDR3. V was clipped by 0 bases and J by 4 bases; unmatched bases: 10. Looked up from germline, CDR1 is SGHTA and CDR2 is FQGNSA. CDR3 sequence reads: CASSLAGVGTGGYGANVLTF. In DNA, the CDR3 is TGTGCCAGCAGCTTAGCGGGCGTCGGGACAGGGGGCTACGGGGCCAACGTCCTGACTTTC.